This TCR beta chain was sequenced during a study of radiation and T cells in renal cell carcinoma. Sequenced by immunoSEQ multiplex PCR; TCRdb stores in-frame clones only, minus some. The data hold about 130,000 clones, with 81% observed a single time. The time point is: blood 2 weeks post-SBRT. As to treatment: 15 Gy SBRT to primary tumor, nephrectomy 4 weeks later. The patient's renal cell carcinoma had clear cell pathology. Germline-derived CDR1 and CDR2 are SGHTS and YDEGEE. Between the trimmed V and J ends, which lost 0 bases and 5 bases, there was a span of 15 bases. This CDR3 has 15 residues. Sequences were derived from blood, sampled from a patient whose treatment included radiotherapy and nephrectomy. The TCR comes from a man aged 45-60 years with renal cell carcinoma. The rearrangement links TRBV5-8 to TRBJ2-7; weak D call: TRBD1 (6 bases). The CDR3 DNA reads TGTGCCAGCAGCTTGGGGCCCAGCAGGGGCGACGAGCAGTACTTC. It specifies CASSLGPSRGDEQYF.